Sequencing of this T cell receptor (beta chain) was carried out in a study of T-cell reconstitution after alpha-beta-depleted transplantation in children. V lost 0 bases, J lost 10 bases, and 12 bases stayed unmatched. The CDR3 contains 16 residues. Germline V gives CDR1 SGDLS, CDR2 YYNGEE. Unique molecular identifiers featured in how the TCRbeta library was prepared. TCRdb re-called the PCR reads through MiXCR, storing one row per CDR3 protein. This table has about 610,000 distinct CDR3 sequences, more than 9% appearing once. This material consisted of PBMCs from the stem cell graft donor, taken from the stem cell graft. The origin of this receptor is a human donor who donated a stem cell graft to a child with acute myeloid leukemia. The chain couples TRBV9 to TRBJ2-2; 7 positions match TRBD2. CDR3 DNA sequence: TGTGCCAGCAGCGTAGGGGCGGGAGTGGTTCGGGAGGAGCTGTTTTTT. Translating it yields CASSVGAGVVREELFF.